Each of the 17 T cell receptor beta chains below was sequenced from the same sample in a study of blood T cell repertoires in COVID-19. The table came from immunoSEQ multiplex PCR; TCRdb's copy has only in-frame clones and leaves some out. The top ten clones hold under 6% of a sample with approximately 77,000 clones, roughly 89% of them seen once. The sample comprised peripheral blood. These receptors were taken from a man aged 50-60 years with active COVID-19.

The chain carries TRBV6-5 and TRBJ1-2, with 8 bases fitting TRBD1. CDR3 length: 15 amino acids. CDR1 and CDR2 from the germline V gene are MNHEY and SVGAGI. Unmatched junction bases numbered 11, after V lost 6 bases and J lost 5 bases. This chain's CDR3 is CASRRPGTGVYGYTF. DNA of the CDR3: TGTGCCAGCAGGCGACCCGGGACAGGAGTTTATGGCTACACCTTC.

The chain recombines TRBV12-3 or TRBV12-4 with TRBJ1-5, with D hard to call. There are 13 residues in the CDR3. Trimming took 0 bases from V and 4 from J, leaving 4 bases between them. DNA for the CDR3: TGTGCCAGCAGTTTAGCCGAGAATCAGCCCCAGCATTTT. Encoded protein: CASSLAENQPQHF.

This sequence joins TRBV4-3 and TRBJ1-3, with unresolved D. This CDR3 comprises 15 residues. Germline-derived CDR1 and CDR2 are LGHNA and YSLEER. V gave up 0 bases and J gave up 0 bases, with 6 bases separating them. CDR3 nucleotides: TGCGCCAGCAGCCAAGATATCAGCTCTGGAAACACCATATATTTT. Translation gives CASSQDISSGNTIYF.

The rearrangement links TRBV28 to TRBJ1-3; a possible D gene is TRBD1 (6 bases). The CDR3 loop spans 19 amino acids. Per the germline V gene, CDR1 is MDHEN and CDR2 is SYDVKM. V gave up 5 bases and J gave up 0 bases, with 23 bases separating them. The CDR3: CASSPRIPSTGDSGNTIYF. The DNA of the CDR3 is TGTGCCAGCAGTCCCCGTATCCCCTCGACAGGTGACTCTGGAAACACCATATATTTT. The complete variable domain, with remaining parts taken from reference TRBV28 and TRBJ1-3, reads DVKVTQSSRYLVKRTGEKVFLECVQDMDHENMFWYRQDPGLGLRLIYFSYDVKMKEKGDIPEGYSVSREKKERFSLILESASTNQTSMYLCASSPRIPSTGDSGNTIYFGEGSWLTVV.

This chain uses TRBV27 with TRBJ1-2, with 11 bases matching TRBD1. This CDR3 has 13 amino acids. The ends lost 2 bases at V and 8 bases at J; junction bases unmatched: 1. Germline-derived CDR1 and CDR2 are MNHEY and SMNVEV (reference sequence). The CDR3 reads CASSLGTGGGYTF. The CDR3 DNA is TGTGCCAGCAGTTTAGGGACAGGGGGAGGCTACACCTTC.

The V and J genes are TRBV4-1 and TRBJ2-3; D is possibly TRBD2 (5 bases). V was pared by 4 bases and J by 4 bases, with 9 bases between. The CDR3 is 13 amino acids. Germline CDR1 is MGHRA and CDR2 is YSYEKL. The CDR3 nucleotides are TGCGCCAGCAGCCCACTAGTTCCAGATACGCAGTATTTT. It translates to CASSPLVPDTQYF.

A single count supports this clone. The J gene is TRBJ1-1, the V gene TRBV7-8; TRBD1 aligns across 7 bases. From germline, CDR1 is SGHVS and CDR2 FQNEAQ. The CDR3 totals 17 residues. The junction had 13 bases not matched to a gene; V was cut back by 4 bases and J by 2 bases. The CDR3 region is CASSSETGNQLNTEAFF. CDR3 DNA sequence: TGTGCCAGCAGCTCCGAGACAGGGAACCAATTAAACACTGAAGCTTTCTTT.

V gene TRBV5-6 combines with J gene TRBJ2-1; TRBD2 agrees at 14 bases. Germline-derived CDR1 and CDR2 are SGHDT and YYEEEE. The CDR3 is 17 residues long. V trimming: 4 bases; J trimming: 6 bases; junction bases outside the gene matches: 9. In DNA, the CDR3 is TGTGCCAGCAGCCCCGGACTAGCGGGAGGTTTTGGCAATGAGCAGTTCTTC. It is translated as CASSPGLAGGFGNEQFF.

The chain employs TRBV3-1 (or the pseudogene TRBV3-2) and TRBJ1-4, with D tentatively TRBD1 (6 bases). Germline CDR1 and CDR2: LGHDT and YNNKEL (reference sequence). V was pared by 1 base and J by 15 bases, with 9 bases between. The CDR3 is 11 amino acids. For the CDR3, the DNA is TGTGCCAGCAGCCAAGTGGGACAAATGTTTTTT. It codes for CASSQVGQMFF.

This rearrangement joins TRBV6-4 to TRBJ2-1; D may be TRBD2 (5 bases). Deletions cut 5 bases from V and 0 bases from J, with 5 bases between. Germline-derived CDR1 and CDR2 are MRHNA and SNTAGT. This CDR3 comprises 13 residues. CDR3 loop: CASSRGSYNEQFF. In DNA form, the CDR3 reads TGTGCCAGCAGTCGGGGCTCCTACAATGAGCAGTTCTTC.

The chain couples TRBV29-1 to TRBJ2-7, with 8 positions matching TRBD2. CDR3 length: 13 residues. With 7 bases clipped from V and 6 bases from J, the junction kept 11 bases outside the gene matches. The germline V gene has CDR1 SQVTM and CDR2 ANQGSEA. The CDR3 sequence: CSAAGGGSVEQYF. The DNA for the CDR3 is TGCAGCGCTGCGGGGGGAGGATCGGTCGAGCAGTACTTC.

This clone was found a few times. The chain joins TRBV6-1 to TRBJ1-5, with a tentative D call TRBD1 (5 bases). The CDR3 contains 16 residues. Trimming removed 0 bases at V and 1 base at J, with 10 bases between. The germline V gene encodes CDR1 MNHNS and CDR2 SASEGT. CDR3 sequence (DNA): TGTGCCAGCAGTGAAGCACCCAGGGTAAGCAATCAGCCCCAGCATTTT. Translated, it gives CASSEAPRVSNQPQHF.

CDR3 sequence reads: CASRNPSSGEKLFF. DNA for the CDR3: TGCGCCAGCAGAAATCCCTCCTCGGGTGAAAAACTGTTTTTT. V gene TRBV5-1 combines with J gene TRBJ1-4; D is undetermined. The ends were cut back, 5 bases at V and 7 bases at J, with 15 bases in the middle. This CDR3 is built from 14 residues. Germline CDR1 and CDR2: SGHRS and YFSETQ.

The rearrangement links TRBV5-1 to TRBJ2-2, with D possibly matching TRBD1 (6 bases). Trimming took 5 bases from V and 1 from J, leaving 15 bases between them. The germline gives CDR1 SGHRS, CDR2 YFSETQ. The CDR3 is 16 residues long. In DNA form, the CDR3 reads TGCGCCAGCAGTTTAGCCGGACAGCGGAACACCGGGGAGCTGTTTTTT. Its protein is CASSLAGQRNTGELFF.

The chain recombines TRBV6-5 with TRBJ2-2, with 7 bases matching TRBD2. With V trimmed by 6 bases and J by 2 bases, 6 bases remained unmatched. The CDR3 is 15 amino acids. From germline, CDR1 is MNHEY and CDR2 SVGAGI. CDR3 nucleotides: TGTGCCAGCAGCCGCAGGACTAGAAACACCGGGGAGCTGTTTTTT. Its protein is CASSRRTRNTGELFF.

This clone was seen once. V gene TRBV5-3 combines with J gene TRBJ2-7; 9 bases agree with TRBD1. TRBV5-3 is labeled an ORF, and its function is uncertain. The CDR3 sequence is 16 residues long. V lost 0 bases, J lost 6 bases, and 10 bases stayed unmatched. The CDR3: CARSLGLTGQGLEQYF. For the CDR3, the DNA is TGTGCCAGAAGCTTGGGTTTGACGGGACAGGGACTCGAGCAGTACTTC.

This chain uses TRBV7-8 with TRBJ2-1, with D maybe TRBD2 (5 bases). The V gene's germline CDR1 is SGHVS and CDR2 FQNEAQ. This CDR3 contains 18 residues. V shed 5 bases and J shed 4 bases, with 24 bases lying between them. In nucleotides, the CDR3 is TGTGCCAGCAGCCCCAATTCGGGGAACGCCGTCGCTTACAATGAGCAGTTCTTC. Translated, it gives CASSPNSGNAVAYNEQFF.